Below are 12 T cell receptor beta chains sequenced from a single sample in a study of CDR3 diversity in severe acne (dated by TCRdb to between 2018 and 2021). The receptor library was made with PCR. The instrument given in TCRdb is Illumina HiSeq 2000. TCRdb redid the processing of the public reads, applying fastp at Q25 and MiXCR, and retained in-frame beta chains. For every CDR3 protein sequence, its rows merge into one entry that carries the most common genes and DNA. This sample lists 97,000 or so distinct CDR3 sequences; approximately 47% were detected once. The leading ten clones occupy 9.5% to 15% of the sample. Sequencing was performed on blood. Receptor source: a male donor with acne.

The chain employs TRBV5-4 and TRBJ2-5; 14 nucleotides align to TRBD2. The length of the CDR3 is 16 residues. V shed 4 bases and J 5 bases; nucleotides not matched to a gene: 7. Germline lookup yields CDR1 SGHNT and CDR2 YYREEE (reference sequence). The CDR3 sequence is CASSLGLAGEWETQYF. The DNA for the CDR3 is TGTGCCAGCAGCCTGGGACTAGCGGGAGAATGGGAGACCCAGTACTTC.

This clonotype has just a few counts. The chain combines TRBV19 with TRBJ2-3, with 11 bases lining up with TRBD2. The length of the CDR3 is 15 residues. Germline CDR1 LNHDA, CDR2 SQIVND (reference sequence). The trim removed 2 bases at V and 4 bases at J, leaving 2 bases unmatched. CDR3 region: CASSITSGSADTQYF. The CDR3 DNA reads as TGTGCCAGTAGTATAACTAGCGGGAGCGCAGATACGCAGTATTTT.

CDR3 sequence reads: CASSQVVFLRGPYNEQFF. The CDR3 DNA reads TGTGCCAGCAGCCAAGTGGTGTTCTTGCGGGGGCCCTACAATGAGCAGTTCTTC. The chain couples TRBV4-2 to TRBJ2-1; possibly TRBD2 for D (7 bases). CDR1 is LGHNA and CDR2 is YNFKEQ in the germline V gene. This CDR3 region has 18 residues. The V and J ends lost 1 base and 2 bases respectively, with 18 bases between them.

This rearrangement joins TRBV2 to TRBJ2-3; D call uncertain. The CDR3 sequence is 13 residues long. Per germline, CDR1 SNHLY and CDR2 FYNNEI. The germline V and J ends were trimmed by 4 bases and 1 base, with 6 bases remaining between them. The CDR3 nucleotides read TGTGCCAGCAGTGTCACGGGCACAGATACGCAGTATTTT. Residues: CASSVTGTDTQYF.

The chain is built from TRBV19 and TRBJ2-7, with D unresolved. CDR3 size: 14 residues. Germline V lookup: CDR1 LNHDA, CDR2 SQIVND (reference sequence). V dropped 4 bases and J dropped 3 bases, with 13 bases sitting between them. CDR3: CASSNSRPNYEQYF. In nucleotides, the CDR3 is TGTGCCAGTAGTAATTCCAGGCCGAACTACGAGCAGTACTTC.

V is TRBV4-1 and J is TRBJ2-7, with 8 bases identical to TRBD1. V shed 4 bases, J shed 4 bases, and the junction held 12 bases outside the gene matches. The CDR3 sequence is 16 residues long. CDR1 MGHRA and CDR2 YSYEKL come from the germline V gene. CDR3 coding DNA: TGCGCCAGCAGCCCGAGATACGGACAGGGTCCGTACGAGCAGTACGTC. Encoded protein: CASSPRYGQGPYEQYV.

The sample holds many counts of this clonotype. The gene calls are TRBV20-1 and TRBJ1-1; no clear D gene. V was cut by 3 bases and J by 4 bases, with 3 bases left in between. Germline V gives CDR1 DFQATT, CDR2 SNEGSKA (reference sequence). The CDR3 sequence is 10 residues long. The CDR3 DNA follows: TGCAGTGCTAGGCCCACTGAAGCTTTCTTT. Translation: CSARPTEAFF.

A note on this clonotype: One junction end disagrees with the germline gene, perhaps due to a read error. The genes are TRBV19 and TRBJ2-6; tentatively, D is TRBD1 (5 bases). This CDR3 comprises 16 residues. Germline V CDR1 and CDR2: LNHDA, SQIVND (reference sequence). The CDR3 DNA reads as TGTGCCAGTACCGATCTACAGGCCTCTGGGGCCAGCGTCCTGACTTTC. Translating it yields CASTDLQASGASVLTF. Full variable domain (outside the CDR3, taken from reference TRBV19 and TRBJ2-6): DGGITQSPKYLFRKEGQNVTLSCEQNLNHDAMYWYRQDPGQGLRLIYYSQIVNDFQKGDIAEGYSVSREKKESFPLTVTSAQKNPTAFYLCASTDLQASGASVLTFGAGSRLTVL.

The chain carries TRBV7-9 and TRBJ1-1; 8 nucleotides align to TRBD1. This CDR3 contains 12 residues. Germline V gene data show CDR1 as SEHNR and CDR2 as FQNEAQ (reference sequence). With 5 bases clipped from V and 11 bases from J, the junction kept 7 bases outside the gene matches. The CDR3 here is CASSAGQGNAFF. CDR3 nucleotide sequence: TGTGCCAGCAGCGCAGGACAGGGAAACGCTTTCTTT.

In regard to this clonotype: This could be a read error, since a much larger clone is one nucleotide away. The chain links TRBV4-1 to TRBJ2-5, with 7 positions matching TRBD2. Germline lookup yields CDR1 MGHRA and CDR2 YSYEKL. V lost 4 bases, J lost 5 bases, and 10 bases stayed unmatched. The CDR3 covers 15 residues. This chain's CDR3 is CASSLGTSAEETQYF. CDR3 DNA: TGCGCCAGCAGCCTAGGAACTAGCGCTGAGGAGACCCAGTACTTC.

This clonotype was observed a single time. A much larger clone lies a single base off, so this may be a read error. The chain uses TRBV7-9 and TRBJ2-1; D tentatively reads TRBD1 or TRBD2 (9 bases each). The end of the DNA aligns better with TRBJ2-7, so the J call may be wrong. Germline V gives CDR1 SEHNR, CDR2 FQNEAQ (reference sequence). The CDR3 consists of 15 residues. This CDR3 is CASSQAGGQGNEQYF. CDR3 in DNA: TGCGCCAGCAGCCAAGCGGGGGGACAGGGAAACGAGCAGTACTTC.

This clonotype was seen many times. CDR3 nucleotide sequence: TGTGCCTGGAGTGTAAGCTCGGGACAGGGAGGCAATCAGCCCCAGCATTTT. It encodes CAWSVSSGQGGNQPQHF. The chain has TRBV30 and TRBJ1-5; TRBD1 matches 9 bases. After removal of 0 bases from V and 2 bases from J, the junction contained 8 bases not matched to a gene. There are 17 residues in the CDR3. Germline V CDR1 and CDR2: GTSNPN, SVGIG (reference sequence). Variable domain in full (rest from reference TRBV30 and TRBJ1-5): SQTIHQWPATLVQPVGSPLSLECTVEGTSNPNLYWYRQAAGRGLQLLFYSVGIGQISSEVPQNLSASRPQDRQFILSSKKLLLSDSGFYLCAWSVSSGQGGNQPQHFGDGTRLSIL.